The 32 T cell receptor beta chains below all came from one sample that was sequenced in a study of blood T cell repertoires in COVID-19. Produced via immunoSEQ multiplex PCR; TCRdb's table is partial and in-frame only. Of about 250,000 clones in the sample, roughly 85% were seen once. The sample was PBMCs or T cells enriched from blood (not recorded which). Receptor source: a woman between 45 and 65 years old with acute COVID-19.

This clone was detected once. The chain is built from TRBV4-3 and TRBJ2-7; 9 bases line up with TRBD1. The CDR3 extends over 14 amino acids. The trim removed 4 bases at V and 0 bases at J, leaving 1 base unmatched. Germline CDR1 and CDR2: LGHNA and YSLEER. The CDR3 coding sequence is TGCGCCAGCAGCCCGACAGGGGGCTCCTACGAGCAGTACTTC. Protein product: CASSPTGGSYEQYF.

The V call is TRBV6-5, the J call TRBJ1-5, with a possible D match to TRBD1 (6 bases). Per the germline V gene, CDR1 is MNHEY and CDR2 is SVGAGI. The CDR3 is 13 residues long. The ends were cut back, 7 bases at V and 4 bases at J, with 11 bases in the middle. In nucleotides, the CDR3 is TGTGCCAGCAATTGGGGGACAAATCAGCCCCAGCATTTT. Its protein product is CASNWGTNQPQHF.

This clone was detected a few times. Here the CDR3 reads CASSLRWAGSGNTIYF. CDR3 nucleotide sequence: TGTGCCAGCAGTTTACGGTGGGCAGGCTCTGGAAACACCATATATTTT. The chain carries TRBV27 and TRBJ1-3; D not certain. The CDR3 loop spans 16 amino acids. Germline V gene sequence: CDR1 MNHEY, CDR2 SMNVEV (reference sequence). V was clipped by 2 bases and J by 0 bases, with 11 bases between them.

The V call is TRBV30, the J call TRBJ1-3; a possible D gene is TRBD1 (5 bases). The CDR3 has 15 amino acids. Germline V gives CDR1 GTSNPN, CDR2 SVGIG (reference sequence). V gave up 2 bases and J gave up 0 bases, with 11 bases separating them. The CDR3 bases are TGTGCCTGGAGTAAGGGTGGGGCCTCTGGAAACACCATATATTTT. This encodes CAWSKGGASGNTIYF.

The J gene is TRBJ1-2, the V gene TRBV30; D call uncertain. CDR1 GTSNPN and CDR2 SVGIG come from the germline V gene (reference sequence). CDR3 length equals 12 residues. Trimming removed 1 base at V and 4 bases at J, with 7 bases between. CDR3 in amino acids: CAWSEQVYGYTF. CDR3 in DNA: TGTGCCTGGAGTGAACAAGTCTATGGCTACACCTTC. The full variable domain, its missing parts supplied by reference TRBV30 and TRBJ1-2, is SQTIHQWPATLVQPVGSPLSLECTVEGTSNPNLYWYRQAAGRGLQLLFYSVGIGQISSEVPQNLSASRPQDRQFILSSKKLLLSDSGFYLCAWSEQVYGYTFGSGTRLTVV.

This clone has a single count. The V call is TRBV3-1 (or the pseudogene TRBV3-2), the J call TRBJ2-1; D unclear. V lost 1 base, J lost 3 bases, and 19 bases lay in between. The CDR3 has 18 residues. CDR1 is LGHDT, CDR2 YNNKEL, per germline (reference sequence). The CDR3 nucleotides read TGTGCCAGCAGCCAAGCGGGTCTGGAGACCTTCATCTACAATGAGCAGTTCTTC. It is translated as CASSQAGLETFIYNEQFF.

The gene calls are TRBV5-1 and TRBJ1-6, with D perhaps TRBD1 (5 bases). V shed 5 bases and J shed 0 bases, with 12 bases lying between them. Germline CDR1 is SGHRS and CDR2 is YFSETQ. The CDR3 is made up of 16 amino acids. CDR3 sequence (DNA): TGCGCCAGCAGTACAGGTCCAAGCTCCTATAATTCACCCCTCCACTTT. Translation: CASSTGPSSYNSPLHF. The entire variable domain, with the rest obtained from reference TRBV5-1 and TRBJ1-6, is as follows: KAGVTQTPRYLIKTRGQQVTLSCSPISGHRSVSWYQQTPGQGLQFLFEYFSETQRNKGNFPGRFSGRQFSNSRSEMNVSTLELGDSALYLCASSTGPSSYNSPLHFGNGTRLTVT.

The gene calls are TRBV27 and TRBJ2-1, with 8 nucleotides matching TRBD1. The junction had 13 bases not matched to a gene; V was cut back by 6 bases and J by 0 bases. Germline CDR1 and CDR2: MNHEY and SMNVEV (reference sequence). The CDR3 is 18 amino acids. The DNA for the CDR3 is TGTGCCAGCAGCCCTTTCACAGGGGGTGACAGCTCCTACAATGAGCAGTTCTTC. It is translated as CASSPFTGGDSSYNEQFF.

The J gene is TRBJ1-3, the V gene TRBV9, with a possible D match to TRBD1 (5 bases). This CDR3 has 14 amino acids. V was trimmed by 1 base and J by 1 base, leaving 6 bases between them. The germline V gene encodes CDR1 SGDLS and CDR2 YYNGEE. The CDR3 sequence is CASSVQGSGNTIYF. The DNA of the CDR3 is TGTGCCAGCAGCGTACAGGGATCTGGAAACACCATATATTTT.

The chain links TRBV6-5 to TRBJ2-5; the match to TRBD1 covers 9 bases. The CDR3 has 15 residues. The V and J ends lost 2 bases and 9 bases, in that order; junction bases with no gene match: 10. The V gene's germline CDR1 is MNHEY and CDR2 SVGAGI. CDR3 protein: CASSYAGTGTLPQYF. The CDR3 DNA sequence: TGTGCCAGCAGTTACGCCGGGACAGGGACCCTCCCCCAGTACTTC.

The V gene is TRBV30, the J gene TRBJ1-3; the D gene is possibly TRBD1 (6 bases). Germline V gives CDR1 GTSNPN, CDR2 SVGIG (reference sequence). The germline V and J ends were trimmed by 2 bases and 5 bases, with 19 bases remaining between them. The length of the CDR3 is 16 residues. CDR3 bases: TGTGCCTGGAGTACGCAATCGGGGGGCTCAAGAAACACCATATATTTT. Translation: CAWSTQSGGSRNTIYF.

The rearrangement uses TRBV7-3 and TRBJ2-3; 11 bases are a match to TRBD1. The germline CDR1 and CDR2 sequences are SGHTA and FQGTGA. The CDR3 length is 19 residues. J was trimmed by 5 bases and V by 2 bases; bases with no gene match: 15. The CDR3 region has the DNA TGTGCCAGCAGCTTACCTAAAGATCCCGCGGGGACAGGGGGAGATACGCAGTATTTT. Translation: CASSLPKDPAGTGGDTQYF.

The chain joins TRBV30 to TRBJ2-3; TRBD2 aligns across 8 bases. The trim removed 3 bases at V and 2 bases at J, leaving 7 bases unmatched. CDR3 size: 15 residues. Germline V lookup: CDR1 GTSNPN, CDR2 SVGIG (reference sequence). The CDR3 region is CAWRGRGVVTDTQYF. The CDR3 DNA reads TGTGCCTGGAGAGGGCGGGGGGTTGTCACAGATACGCAGTATTTT.

This rearrangement joins TRBV5-1 to TRBJ2-2; 7 bases are shared with TRBD1. The V segment lost 7 bases and the J segment 5 bases; nucleotides outside the gene matches: 11. Looked up from germline, CDR1 is SGHRS and CDR2 is YFSETQ. This CDR3 region has 15 residues. The DNA for the CDR3 is TGCGCCAGCCAAGGTACAGGGGAGTGGACCGGGGAGCTGTTTTTT. Amino acids: CASQGTGEWTGELFF.

The chain is built from TRBV9 and TRBJ1-1; 8 nucleotides match TRBD1. Germline V gene sequence: CDR1 SGDLS, CDR2 YYNGEE. The ends lost 3 bases at V and 4 bases at J; junction bases unmatched: 5. This CDR3 has 14 residues. The CDR3 DNA sequence: TGTGCCAGCAGCGGTACAGGGGGTGGCACTGAAGCTTTCTTT. Protein product: CASSGTGGGTEAFF.

The chain uses TRBV19 and TRBJ2-5; maybe TRBD2 (5 bases). The CDR3 has 13 residues. The V end lost 5 bases, the J end lost 6 bases, and 13 bases lay between the germline ends. The germline V gene encodes CDR1 LNHDA and CDR2 SQIVND (reference sequence). Here the CDR3 reads CASSVARRQTQYF. The CDR3 nucleotides read TGTGCCAGTAGTGTAGCCAGGAGGCAGACCCAGTACTTC.

The chain is built from TRBV5-1 and TRBJ2-2; perhaps TRBD1 as D (6 bases). The germline gives CDR1 SGHRS, CDR2 YFSETQ. The length of the CDR3 is 15 residues. Trimming pared 4 bases from V and 6 bases from J, leaving 16 bases between. In nucleotides, the CDR3 is TGCGCCAGCAGCGACCGGACAGACCGGGCCGGGGAGCTGTTTTTT. Its translation: CASSDRTDRAGELFF.

The chain links TRBV3-1 (or the pseudogene TRBV3-2) to TRBJ1-6; D is ambiguous. The CDR3 length is 14 residues. Germline loops: CDR1 LGHDT, CDR2 YNNKEL (reference sequence). V lost 1 base and J lost 9, with 10 bases in between. In nucleotides, the CDR3 is TGTGCCAGCAGCCAAGCACGGGAGGGTTCACCCCTCCACTTT. Translating gives CASSQAREGSPLHF.

The gene calls are TRBV30 and TRBJ2-1; D perhaps matches TRBD1 (6 bases). The V end lost 2 bases, the J end lost 12 bases, and 20 bases lay between the germline ends. Germline-derived CDR1 and CDR2 are GTSNPN and SVGIG (reference sequence). The CDR3 extends over 14 amino acids. The CDR3 loop reads CAWSWAGAARGQFF. In nucleotides, the CDR3 is TGTGCCTGGAGTTGGGCAGGGGCCGCTCGCGGGCAGTTCTTC. Full variable domain (missing parts from reference TRBV30 and TRBJ2-1): SQTIHQWPATLVQPVGSPLSLECTVEGTSNPNLYWYRQAAGRGLQLLFYSVGIGQISSEVPQNLSASRPQDRQFILSSKKLLLSDSGFYLCAWSWAGAARGQFFGPGTRLTVL.

This clone was found once. The V call is TRBV7-2, the J call TRBJ1-1; 9 nucleotides match TRBD1. Unmatched junction bases numbered 8, after V lost 4 bases and J lost 5 bases. The germline gives CDR1 SGHTA, CDR2 FQGNSA. This CDR3 comprises 15 residues. The CDR3 loop is CASSSETGGGTEAFF. The CDR3 bases are TGTGCCAGCAGCTCGGAAACAGGGGGCGGGACTGAAGCTTTCTTT.

This rearrangement joins TRBV7-9 to TRBJ1-2; D uncertain. CDR1 is SEHNR, CDR2 FQNEAQ, per germline (reference sequence). The ends were cut back, 8 bases at V and 4 bases at J, with 11 bases in the middle. The CDR3 is 12 amino acids. DNA of the CDR3: TGTGCCAGCCTGGCAGGAGGCTATGGCTACACCTTC. It specifies CASLAGGYGYTF.

This chain uses TRBV15 with TRBJ2-1; 9 nucleotides agree with TRBD2. This CDR3 spans 17 amino acids. V trimming: 0 bases; J trimming: 6 bases; junction bases outside the gene matches: 9. The germline V gene has CDR1 LNHNV and CDR2 YYDKDF (reference sequence). CDR3 nucleotide sequence: TGTGCCACCAGCAGAGATCCGGCGGGGGGGCTCATCAATGAGCAGTTCTTC. As protein: CATSRDPAGGLINEQFF.

The chain links TRBV29-1 to TRBJ1-1, with D possibly matching TRBD1 (6 bases). Trimming pared 4 bases from V and 0 bases from J, leaving 9 bases between. From germline, CDR1 is SQVTM and CDR2 ANQGSEA. The CDR3 is 13 residues long. CDR3: CSVGTAMNTEAFF. The CDR3 DNA sequence: TGCAGCGTTGGGACAGCCATGAACACTGAAGCTTTCTTT.

The chain joins TRBV30 to TRBJ1-1; D is unresolved. Per germline, CDR1 GTSNPN and CDR2 SVGIG (reference sequence). The CDR3 runs to 13 residues. V was clipped by 0 bases and J by 5 bases, with 10 bases between them. Written as DNA, the CDR3 is TGTGCCTGGAGTGTAGTATCCGGGACTGAAGCTTTCTTT. Encoded protein: CAWSVVSGTEAFF.

The rearrangement joins TRBV5-1 to TRBJ1-1; D gene unclear. V was clipped by 1 base and J by 5 bases, with 12 bases between them. The CDR3 runs to 14 residues. Germline-derived CDR1 and CDR2 are SGHRS and YFSETQ. This chain's CDR3 is CASSLSGSRTEAFF. The CDR3 coding sequence is TGCGCCAGCAGCTTGTCGGGGTCGAGGACTGAAGCTTTCTTT.

J is TRBJ1-1 and V is TRBV10-3; D may be TRBD1 (5 bases). V dropped 0 bases and J dropped 3 bases, with 8 bases sitting between them. The CDR3 runs 14 residues. Germline CDR1 and CDR2: ENHRY and SYGVKD. CDR3 nucleotide sequence: TGTGCCATCAGTGAGTCAGGGGCGGACACTGAAGCTTTCTTT. Protein: CAISESGADTEAFF.

The chain combines TRBV5-1 with TRBJ1-1, with 9 bases fitting TRBD1. V dropped 1 base and J dropped 0; count of bases not matched to a gene: 10. Looked up from germline, CDR1 is SGHRS and CDR2 is YFSETQ. The CDR3 is 18 residues long. The CDR3 loop reads CASSLRIATGGMNTEAFF. CDR3 coding DNA: TGCGCCAGCAGCTTGAGAATCGCGACAGGGGGGATGAACACTGAAGCTTTCTTT. The variable domain in full, with the rest retrieved from reference TRBV5-1 and TRBJ1-1, is KAGVTQTPRYLIKTRGQQVTLSCSPISGHRSVSWYQQTPGQGLQFLFEYFSETQRNKGNFPGRFSGRQFSNSRSEMNVSTLELGDSALYLCASSLRIATGGMNTEAFFGQGTRLTVV.

The chain combines TRBV6-5 with TRBJ1-2; possibly TRBD1 for D (6 bases). The V end lost 6 bases, the J end lost 4 bases, and 15 bases lay between the germline ends. The CDR3 covers 14 residues. CDR1 and CDR2 (germline): MNHEY, SVGAGI. CDR3 DNA: TGTGCCAGCAGAACAACCGACAGGTTCTATGGCTACACCTTC. Translation: CASRTTDRFYGYTF.

The table lists this clone with a count of one. This chain joins TRBV7-8 and TRBJ2-3; possible D gene TRBD2, 5 bases. This CDR3 spans 15 amino acids. V was clipped by 1 base and J by 10 bases, with 18 bases between them. Germline V gene sequence: CDR1 SGHVS, CDR2 FQNEAQ. The CDR3, as DNA: TGTGCCAGCAGCTTAGTTAGAGGGCTGGGCTTCTCGCAGTATTTT. Its translation is CASSLVRGLGFSQYF.

The gene calls are TRBV18 and TRBJ1-1, with D maybe TRBD1 (5 bases). Germline CDR1 reads KGHSH; CDR2 reads LQKENI. The CDR3 has 14 amino acids. Trimming cost V 5 bases and J 4 bases, with 14 bases left between them. CDR3 nucleotide sequence: TGTGCCAGCTCAGGCCGACAGATGGGCACTGAAGCTTTCTTT. This codes for CASSGRQMGTEAFF.

The genes are TRBV5-1 and TRBJ1-1, with TRBD1 matching 12 bases. The V gene end was trimmed by 4 bases and the J gene end by 3 bases; junction bases not matched to a gene: 4. CDR1 SGHRS and CDR2 YFSETQ come from the germline V gene. CDR3 length equals 15 residues. CDR3 sequence (DNA): TGCGCCAGCAGCATAGGGACAGGGGGCCACACTGAAGCTTTCTTT. The encoded protein is CASSIGTGGHTEAFF.

The rearrangement links TRBV18 to TRBJ1-1; the D is unclear. The CDR3 runs 15 residues. Looked up from germline, CDR1 is KGHSH and CDR2 is LQKENI. V lost 6 bases to trimming and J lost 0 bases, with 14 bases between them. In nucleotides, the CDR3 is TGTGCCAGCTCTTACCAGCAGAGGGTGAACACTGAAGCTTTCTTT. It codes for CASSYQQRVNTEAFF.